Following are 21 T cell receptor beta chains from one sample sequenced in a study of spatial heterogeneity in lung cancer. As to time point: sample taken at primary tumor resection. Unsorted whole RNA from tumor, nontumor lung or frozen PBMC underwent sequencing. Via MiXCR, TCRdb re-called the 5' RACE reads, giving one row per CDR3 protein. Altogether under 40,000 distinct CDR3 sequences are present, about 6% being singletons, with the ten largest covering around a tenth. Sequenced here: PBMCs, sampled at surgery. The receptors were gathered from a male donor with early-stage non-small cell lung cancer.

The J gene is TRBJ2-4, the V gene TRBV10-3, with D possibly matching TRBD2 (6 bases). Trimming took off 0 bases at V and 0 bases at J, with 15 bases between the two ends. The CDR3 is made up of 18 amino acids. In germline, CDR1 is ENHRY, CDR2 SYGVKD. The CDR3 loop reads CAISESPGRGTAKNIQYF. The DNA of the CDR3 is TGTGCCATCAGTGAGTCGCCGGGGCGGGGTACAGCCAAAAACATTCAGTACTTC.

This clonotype was counted many times. The gene calls are TRBV6-2 or TRBV6-3 and TRBJ1-6, with D hard to call. Deletions cut 6 bases from V and 7 bases from J, with 13 bases between. The CDR3 has 14 amino acids. The germline gives CDR1 MNHEY, CDR2 SVGEGT. CDR3: CASRPPSANSPLHF. In DNA, the CDR3 is TGTGCCAGCAGGCCTCCGTCAGCGAATTCACCCCTCCACTTT.

V is TRBV21-1 and J is TRBJ1-5; TRBD1 is the table's D call and was not checked against the DNA. TRBV21-1 is assigned pseudogene status. The CDR3 spans 16 residues. CDR3 bases: TGTGCCAGCAGCAAATCCCCGGACAGTAACAATCAGCCCCAGCATTTT. Translating it yields CASSKSPDSNNQPQHF.

This clonotype was picked up a small number of times. The V call is TRBV28, the J call TRBJ2-2, with 8 bases fitting TRBD2. V lost 10 bases and J lost 1; bases outside the gene matches: 8. The CDR3 is 15 amino acids. In germline, CDR1 is MDHEN, CDR2 SYDVKM. CDR3 amino acids: CATTAGGVNTGELFF. The CDR3 coding sequence is TGTGCCACAACTGCGGGGGGCGTGAACACCGGGGAGCTGTTTTTT.

This clonotype has a count of ten or more. The V call is TRBV12-3 or TRBV12-4, the J call TRBJ2-1; the match to TRBD1 covers 10 bases. There are 15 residues in the CDR3. J lost 8 bases, V lost 4 bases, and 8 bases had no gene match. CDR3 in DNA: TGTGCCAGCAGTTCTCCGGGACAGGGGAGCGATGAGCAGTTCTTC. This codes for CASSSPGQGSDEQFF.

The V and J genes are TRBV3-1 and TRBJ1-4, with 7 bases matching TRBD1. This CDR3 comprises 14 residues. Trimming cost V 4 bases and J 7 bases; bases outside gene matches: 6. Per germline, CDR1 LGHDT and CDR2 YNNKEL (reference sequence). CDR3 amino acids: CASSPRGGSEKLFF. CDR3 bases: TGTGCCAGCAGCCCCAGGGGGGGTAGTGAAAAACTGTTTTTT.

This clonotype has ten or more counts. The chain recombines TRBV10-3 with TRBJ2-2; perhaps TRBD1 as D (6 bases). The V end lost 4 bases, the J end lost 2 bases, and 11 bases lay between the germline ends. Germline assignment: CDR1 ENHRY and CDR2 SYGVKD. This CDR3 is built from 15 residues. The DNA for the CDR3 is TGTGCCATCAGTGCCCTACAGGGAAACACCGGGGAGCTGTTTTTT. Its protein is CAISALQGNTGELFF.

This clonotype was seen ten or more times. This rearrangement joins TRBV4-2 to TRBJ1-5; the D gene is possibly TRBD1 (5 bases). Germline V CDR1 and CDR2: LGHNA, YNFKEQ. V gave up 0 bases and J gave up 6 bases, with 9 bases separating them. The CDR3 extends over 14 amino acids. The CDR3 protein is CASSQDQGGQPQHF. The CDR3 DNA follows: TGTGCCAGCAGCCAAGATCAGGGTGGTCAGCCCCAGCATTTT.

This sequence joins TRBV12-3 or TRBV12-4 and TRBJ2-7; D remains ambiguous. V lost 6 bases and J lost 3, with 6 bases in between. The CDR3 sequence is 11 residues long. The CDR3 protein is CASSTYYEQYF. For the CDR3, the DNA is TGTGCCAGCAGCACTTACTACGAGCAGTACTTC.

The table lists this clonotype with many counts. The chain uses TRBV6-1 and TRBJ1-6; TRBD1 agrees at 11 bases. Germline V lookup: CDR1 MNHNS, CDR2 SASEGT. V gave up 4 bases and J gave up 10 bases; unmatched junction bases: 6. This CDR3 is 15 amino acids long. This chain's CDR3 is CASSGDRGFWSPLHF. DNA for the CDR3: TGTGCCAGCAGTGGGGACAGGGGGTTTTGGTCACCCCTCCACTTT.

The rearrangement uses TRBV20-1 and TRBJ1-5; TRBD1 matches 7 bases. J gave up 1 base and V 3 bases, and 9 bases lay outside the gene matches. Germline-derived CDR1 and CDR2 are DFQATT and SNEGSKA (reference sequence). The CDR3 extends over 16 amino acids. CDR3 sequence reads: CSASKVDRVSNQPQHF. The CDR3 region has the DNA TGCAGTGCTAGTAAAGTCGACAGGGTGAGCAATCAGCCCCAGCATTTT.

The rearrangement uses TRBV6-2 or TRBV6-3 and TRBJ1-6; a possible D gene is TRBD1 (6 bases). V was cut by 6 bases and J by 6 bases, with 9 bases left in between. Germline lookup yields CDR1 MNHEY and CDR2 SVGEGT. The CDR3 is 13 residues long. The CDR3 reads CASRGAANSPLHF. CDR3 coding DNA: TGTGCCAGCAGGGGGGCCGCTAATTCACCCCTCCACTTT.

The rearrangement links TRBV24-1 to TRBJ2-7; no clear D. V was cut by 4 bases and J by 2 bases, with 17 bases left in between. Germline V gene sequence: CDR1 KGHDR, CDR2 SFDVKD. CDR3 length: 16 residues. CDR3 nucleotides: TGTGCCACCAGTGACCAAAAGGACGGAGCAGCCTACGAGCAGTACTTC. Protein sequence: CATSDQKDGAAYEQYF.

The chain uses TRBV19 and TRBJ2-1, with 9 bases matching TRBD2. This CDR3 spans 17 amino acids. CDR1 is LNHDA, CDR2 SQIVND, per germline (reference sequence). V lost 5 bases to trimming and J lost 7 bases; unmatched junction nucleotides: 15. In DNA form, the CDR3 reads TGTGCCAGTAGTTCGGAGCGGGGGGCTCTAATAGGGAATGAGCAGTTCTTC. This codes for CASSSERGALIGNEQFF.

In its sample, this clonotype was seen a few times. The chain employs TRBV25-1 and TRBJ2-3; possibly TRBD1 for D (6 bases). V dropped 8 bases and J dropped 2 bases, with 11 bases sitting between them. The CDR3 sequence is 13 residues long. Germline CDR1 is MGHDK and CDR2 is SYGVNS. This CDR3 reads CASPRGNTDTQYF. The CDR3 DNA sequence: TGTGCCAGCCCCAGGGGAAACACAGATACGCAGTATTTT.

This clonotype occurred many times. The V gene is TRBV28, the J gene TRBJ2-6; 7 positions match TRBD1. Germline V gene lookup returns CDR1 MDHEN and CDR2 SYDVKM. The CDR3 has 16 residues. The ends lost 8 bases at V and 0 bases at J; junction bases unmatched: 7. CDR3 residues: CASRDSPRSGANVLTF. The CDR3 region has the DNA TGTGCCAGCCGGGACAGTCCTCGCTCTGGGGCCAACGTCCTGACTTTC.

This clonotype was seen more than once but under ten times. The chain uses TRBV6-6 and TRBJ1-3; D is ambiguous. Per germline, CDR1 MNHNY and CDR2 SVGAGI (reference sequence). The CDR3 extends over 15 amino acids. With 10 bases removed from V and 0 bases from J, the gap between germline ends came to 16 bases. This CDR3 is CAILRGFGSGNTIYF. In nucleotides, the CDR3 is TGTGCCATCCTCCGGGGATTTGGCTCTGGAAACACCATATATTTT.

This clonotype was seen many times. The chain recombines TRBV9 with TRBJ2-1, with a weak D call TRBD2 (5 bases). Germline CDR1 is SGDLS and CDR2 is YYNGEE. The CDR3 covers 15 residues. V lost 4 bases, J lost 3 bases, and 14 bases lay in between. CDR3 loop: CASSHPVRGYNEQFF. CDR3 in DNA: TGTGCCAGCAGCCACCCGGTTCGGGGCTACAATGAGCAGTTCTTC.

This clonotype was found many times. The chain combines TRBV24-1 with TRBJ2-5; no definite D call. The CDR3 is 15 residues long. Germline V gene lookup returns CDR1 KGHDR and CDR2 SFDVKD. Trimming removed 1 base from V and 1 base from J, with 9 bases in between. The CDR3 here is CATSDFKGAQETQYF. Here the CDR3 DNA reads TGTGCCACCAGTGATTTTAAGGGCGCCCAAGAGACCCAGTACTTC.

This clonotype was observed at least ten times. The CDR3 bases are TGCAGTGCTAGTGATATACAGGGGACGAAGCCCCAGCATTTT. Protein sequence: CSASDIQGTKPQHF. The V and J genes are TRBV20-1 and TRBJ1-5; 7 bases match TRBD1. V lost 3 bases to trimming and J lost 8 bases; unmatched junction nucleotides: 10. From germline, CDR1 is DFQATT and CDR2 SNEGSKA (reference sequence). The CDR3 totals 14 residues.

This clonotype was counted only a few times. The V and J genes are TRBV6-6 and TRBJ1-4; TRBD1 agrees at 10 bases. Germline-derived CDR1 and CDR2 are MNHNY and SVGAGI (reference sequence). With V trimmed by 6 bases and J by 6 bases, 4 bases remained unmatched. This CDR3 has 14 amino acids. This chain's CDR3 is CASSWTGGDEKLFF. As DNA, the CDR3 is TGTGCCAGCAGCTGGACAGGGGGAGATGAAAAACTGTTTTTT.